The T cell receptor beta chain under discussion was sequenced for a study of HIV-infected patients and healthy controls. The study, taken as a whole, reports: Healthy controls carried many MAIT alpha-chain CDR3s, while HIV+ repertoires had few.

450 to 600 ng RNA was reverse transcribed with alpha and beta constant-region primers. Alpha and beta chain libraries were made separately by chain-specific third strand synthesis with multiplexing indices. Using its own MiXCR run on the 5' RACE reads, TCRdb lists one record per CDR3 protein. The sample gives several thousand distinct CDR3 sequences, 8% to 13% of which show up once; 18% is in the top ten. Follow-up blood was drawn about 14 weeks, roughly three months, after antiretroviral therapy began. No cell fractionation was done, so the repertoire covers all unsorted peripheral blood T cells. The CDR3 length is 17 residues. CDR1 is SGHKS and CDR2 is YYEKEE in the germline V gene (reference sequence). The J segment lost 2 bases and the V segment lost 5 bases, leaving 13 bases of the junction unmatched. This clonotype was detected ten times or more. The antigen remains undetermined.

The sequence was collected from an adult with HIV infection. The input for sequencing was blood, taken during antiretroviral therapy. The V call is TRBV5-5, the J call TRBJ2-7; 10 bases map to TRBD2. The CDR3, as DNA: TGTGCCAGCAGTTCCCGACTGGCTAGCGGGGGAACCTACGAGCAGTACTTC. The encoded protein is CASSSRLASGGTYEQYF.